This T cell receptor beta chain was found in a study of cytomegalovirus exposure and HLA in healthy donors. This table comes from immunoSEQ multiplex PCR, and its TCRdb copy is limited to in-frame clones, with some not included. The sample includes 110,000 or so clones, 85% seen only once; the top ten take 2% to 2.5%. Study-level points and caveats: In vitro testing confirmed three CMV-associated chains as specific for CMV antigens. The study designated some 180 TCR beta chains cytomegalovirus-associated.

While the first cohort had 700 or so subjects, the donors belonged to the separate validation cohort of more than 95 subjects. In the case of this clone: Its target is unknown.

Material: PBMCs. This clonotype was sampled from a woman aged 25-40 years in good health and CMV-seronegative.

The CDR3 DNA reads TGTGCCAGCAGTGAGACTAGTAACCCCATCTCCTACGAGCAGTACTTC. It codes for CASSETSNPISYEQYF. The chain joins TRBV2 to TRBJ2-7; D is perhaps TRBD2 (6 bases). V lost 3 bases and J 0 bases, leaving 15 bases between the germline ends. The CDR3 runs 16 residues. Germline CDR1 reads SNHLY; CDR2 reads FYNNEI.